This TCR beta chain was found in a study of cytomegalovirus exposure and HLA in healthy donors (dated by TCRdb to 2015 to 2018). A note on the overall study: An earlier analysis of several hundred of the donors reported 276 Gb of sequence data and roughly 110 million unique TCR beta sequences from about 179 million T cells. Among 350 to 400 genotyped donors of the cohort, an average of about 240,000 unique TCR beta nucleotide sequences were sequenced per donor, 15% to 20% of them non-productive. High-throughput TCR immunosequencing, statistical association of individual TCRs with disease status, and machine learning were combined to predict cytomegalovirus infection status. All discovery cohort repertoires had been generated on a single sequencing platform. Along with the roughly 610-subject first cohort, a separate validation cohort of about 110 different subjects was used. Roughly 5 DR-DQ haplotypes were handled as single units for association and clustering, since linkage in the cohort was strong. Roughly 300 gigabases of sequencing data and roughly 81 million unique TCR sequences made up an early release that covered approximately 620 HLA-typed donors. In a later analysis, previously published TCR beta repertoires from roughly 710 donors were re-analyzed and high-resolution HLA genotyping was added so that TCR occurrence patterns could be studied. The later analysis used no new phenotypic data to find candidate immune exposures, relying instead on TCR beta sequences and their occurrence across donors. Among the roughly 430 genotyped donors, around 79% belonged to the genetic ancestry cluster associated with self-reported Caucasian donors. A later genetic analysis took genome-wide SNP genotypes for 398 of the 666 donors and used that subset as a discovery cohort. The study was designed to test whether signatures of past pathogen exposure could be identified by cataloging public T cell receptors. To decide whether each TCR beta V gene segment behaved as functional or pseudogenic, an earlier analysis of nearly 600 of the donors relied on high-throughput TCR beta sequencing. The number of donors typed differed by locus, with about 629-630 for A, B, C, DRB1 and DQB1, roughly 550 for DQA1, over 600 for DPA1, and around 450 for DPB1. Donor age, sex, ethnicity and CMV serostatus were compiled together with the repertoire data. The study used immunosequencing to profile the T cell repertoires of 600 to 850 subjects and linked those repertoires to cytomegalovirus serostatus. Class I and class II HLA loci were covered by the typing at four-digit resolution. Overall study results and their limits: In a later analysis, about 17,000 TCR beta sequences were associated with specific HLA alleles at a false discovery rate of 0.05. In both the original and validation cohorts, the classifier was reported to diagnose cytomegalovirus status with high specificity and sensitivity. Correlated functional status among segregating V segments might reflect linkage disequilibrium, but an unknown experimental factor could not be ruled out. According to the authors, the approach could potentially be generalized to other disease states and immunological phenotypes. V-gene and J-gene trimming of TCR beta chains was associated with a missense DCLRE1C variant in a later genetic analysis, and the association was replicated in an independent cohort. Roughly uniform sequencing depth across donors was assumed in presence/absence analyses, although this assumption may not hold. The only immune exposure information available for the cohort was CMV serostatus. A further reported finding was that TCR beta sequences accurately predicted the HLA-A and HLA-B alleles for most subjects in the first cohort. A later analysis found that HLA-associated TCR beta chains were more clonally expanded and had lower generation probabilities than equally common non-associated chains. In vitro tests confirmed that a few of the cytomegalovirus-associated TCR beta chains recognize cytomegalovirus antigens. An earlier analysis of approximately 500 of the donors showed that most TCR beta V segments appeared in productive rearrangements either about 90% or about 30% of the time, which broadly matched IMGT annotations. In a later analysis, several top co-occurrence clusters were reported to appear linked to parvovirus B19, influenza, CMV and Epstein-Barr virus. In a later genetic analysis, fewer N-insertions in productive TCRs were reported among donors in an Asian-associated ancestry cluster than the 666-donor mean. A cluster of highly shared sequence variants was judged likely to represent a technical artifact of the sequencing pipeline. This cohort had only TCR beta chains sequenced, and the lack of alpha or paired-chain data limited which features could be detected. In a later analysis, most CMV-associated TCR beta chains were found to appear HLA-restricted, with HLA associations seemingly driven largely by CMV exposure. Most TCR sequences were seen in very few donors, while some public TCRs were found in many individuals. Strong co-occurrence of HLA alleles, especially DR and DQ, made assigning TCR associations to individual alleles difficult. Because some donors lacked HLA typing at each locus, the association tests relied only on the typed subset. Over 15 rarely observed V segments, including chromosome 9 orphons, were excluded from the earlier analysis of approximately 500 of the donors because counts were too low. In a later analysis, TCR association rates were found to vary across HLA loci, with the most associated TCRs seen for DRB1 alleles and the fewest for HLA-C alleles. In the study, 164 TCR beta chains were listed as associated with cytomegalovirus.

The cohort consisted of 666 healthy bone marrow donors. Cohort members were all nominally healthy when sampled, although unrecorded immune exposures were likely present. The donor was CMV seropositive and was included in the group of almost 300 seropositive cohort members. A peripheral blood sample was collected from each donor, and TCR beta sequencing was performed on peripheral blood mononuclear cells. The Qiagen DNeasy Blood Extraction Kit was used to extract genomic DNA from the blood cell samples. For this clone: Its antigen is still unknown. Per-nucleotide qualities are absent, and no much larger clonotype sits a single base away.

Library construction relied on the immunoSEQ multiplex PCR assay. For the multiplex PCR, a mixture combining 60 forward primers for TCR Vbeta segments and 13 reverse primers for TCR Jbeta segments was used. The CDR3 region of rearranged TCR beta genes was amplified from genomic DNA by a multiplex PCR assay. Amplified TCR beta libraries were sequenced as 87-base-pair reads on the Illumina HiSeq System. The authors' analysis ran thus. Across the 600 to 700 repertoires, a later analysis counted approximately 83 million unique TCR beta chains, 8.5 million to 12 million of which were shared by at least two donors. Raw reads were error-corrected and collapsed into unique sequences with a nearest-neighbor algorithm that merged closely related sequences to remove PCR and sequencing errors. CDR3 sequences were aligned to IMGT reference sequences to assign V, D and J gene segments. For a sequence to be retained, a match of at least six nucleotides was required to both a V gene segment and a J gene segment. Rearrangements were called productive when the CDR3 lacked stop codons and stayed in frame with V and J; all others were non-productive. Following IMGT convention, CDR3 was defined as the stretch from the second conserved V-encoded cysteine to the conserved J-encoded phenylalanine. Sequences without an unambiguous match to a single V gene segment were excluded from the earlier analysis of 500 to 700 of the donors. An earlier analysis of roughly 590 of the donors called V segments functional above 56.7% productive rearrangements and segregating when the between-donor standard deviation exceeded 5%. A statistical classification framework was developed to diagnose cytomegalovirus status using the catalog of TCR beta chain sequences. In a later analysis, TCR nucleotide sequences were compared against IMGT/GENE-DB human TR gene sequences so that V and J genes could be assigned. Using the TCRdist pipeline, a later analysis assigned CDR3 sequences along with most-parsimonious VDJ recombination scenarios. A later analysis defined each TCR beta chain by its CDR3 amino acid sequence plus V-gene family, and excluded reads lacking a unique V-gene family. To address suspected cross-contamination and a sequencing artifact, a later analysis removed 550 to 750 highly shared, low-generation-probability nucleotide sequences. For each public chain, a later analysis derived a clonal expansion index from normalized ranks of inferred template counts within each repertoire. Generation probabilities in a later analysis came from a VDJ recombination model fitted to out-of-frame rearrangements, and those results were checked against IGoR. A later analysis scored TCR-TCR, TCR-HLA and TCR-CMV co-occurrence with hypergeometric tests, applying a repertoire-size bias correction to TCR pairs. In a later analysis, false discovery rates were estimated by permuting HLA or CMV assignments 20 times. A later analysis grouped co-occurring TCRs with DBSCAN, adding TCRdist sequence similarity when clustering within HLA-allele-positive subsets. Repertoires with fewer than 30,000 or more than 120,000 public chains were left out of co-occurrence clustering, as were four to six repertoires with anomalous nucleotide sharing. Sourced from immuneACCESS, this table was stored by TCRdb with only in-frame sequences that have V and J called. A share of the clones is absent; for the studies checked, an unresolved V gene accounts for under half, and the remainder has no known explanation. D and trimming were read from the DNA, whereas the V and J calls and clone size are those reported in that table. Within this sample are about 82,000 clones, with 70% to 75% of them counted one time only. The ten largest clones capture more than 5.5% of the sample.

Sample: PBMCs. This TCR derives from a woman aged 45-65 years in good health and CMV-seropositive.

In nucleotide form, the sequence is TGTGCCTGGAGCACTAGCGGGGTCCAAGAGCAGTTCTTC. Protein translation: CAWSTSGVQEQFF. The chain is encoded by TRBV30 joined to TRBJ2-1; TRBD2 lines up with 10 middle nucleotides. V is cut back by 3 bases and J by 10 bases, with 6 bases in the junction unmatched. CDR1 GTSNPN and CDR2 SVGIG are derived from the germline V gene (reference sequence). The CDR3 runs 13 amino acids, cysteine and phenylalanine included. Of the read, only the CDR3 DNA is kept; its 39 bases are in frame from base 1.